The TCR beta chain under discussion was sequenced for a study of vaccination effects on CD4 cells after COVID-19 (dated by TCRdb to about 2022). Background for the entire study: Each participant received two doses of an mRNA SARS-CoV-2 vaccine, either BNT162b2 or mRNA-1273. Pre-vaccine samples were drawn from a couple of convalescent patients 16 days and one week before the first dose, at 142 and 148 days after COVID-19 diagnosis. In both COVID-19 convalescent patients and infection-naive vaccine recipients, the study compared SARS-CoV-2 spike-specific CD4+ TCR repertoires from before mRNA vaccination with those from after it. A total of ten to eleven COVID-19 convalescent patients and a few SARS-CoV-2-naive healthy vaccine recipients were included in the full study. Cultures from other donors in the study were sequenced using the Oncomine TCR Beta short-read assay on an Illumina iSeq 100. On the study overall, not on this receptor specifically: The study was limited by a small number of convalescent patients, and early post-infection timepoints were lacking. In convalescent patients, the post-vaccine spike-reactive repertoire was composed mainly of new vaccine-induced clones that were largely distinct from infection-induced clones. At late post-vaccination timepoints, both infection-induced and vaccine-induced clones showed marked clonal contraction, consistent with waning T cell responses.

From cysteine to phenylalanine, the CDR3 is 15 amino acids long. Only the CDR3 region is kept as DNA, spanning 45 bases read in frame from base 1. Trimming removed 5 bases from V and 7 bases from J, leaving 20 bases between the germline ends. From the germline V gene, CDR1 is MDHEN and CDR2 is SYDVKM. Concerning this clone itself: This clone's antigen is unknown. Base qualities are missing; no much larger clone stands one base away.

In the ViraFEST assay, PBMC were stimulated with viral peptide pools, and TCR sequencing was then used to find antigen-specific CD4+ T cell clonotypes based on their expansion. After less than eleven days of culture, CD4+ T cells were isolated with the EasySep CD4+ T cell isolation kit. Convalescent patients had PCR-confirmed SARS-CoV-2 infection between March and December 2020, before Alpha, Beta and Delta variants emerged in the United States. Each well held fewer than 2.5 million PBMC cultured in IMDM containing roughly 5% human AB serum, roughly 10 IU/ml IL-2 and gentamicin, along with roughly 10 ug/ml peptides. Half of the culture medium was replaced with fresh IL-2-containing medium on days 3 and 7. Unless otherwise noted, each peptide stimulation condition was cultured in triplicate wells. PBMC were separated from whole blood using Ficoll-Paque Plus gradient centrifugation and were then either cryopreserved at -140C or used fresh. The QIAamp micro DNA kit was used to extract genomic DNA from the cultured CD4+ T cells.

Library preparation used the immunoSEQ multiplex PCR assay. TCR beta CDR3 sequencing was performed on DNA from the cultured, isolated CD4+ T cells. The paper's data handling went like this. Non-productive TCR sequences were removed and reads were trimmed to the CDR3 region, keeping CDR3s of at least 7 amino acids. Antigen-specific clonotypes were identified with the MANAFEST web app by comparing expansion in peptide wells against reference cultures. To be called positive, a clone needed expansion at FDR<0.05 compared with the reference and with all other wells, an odds ratio greater than 5, and a frequency greater than 0.1% in two replicate wells. A clonotype was called cross-reactive if it was significantly expanded both in SARS-CoV-2 spike wells and in at least one common cold coronavirus spike condition. CDR3 similarity was assessed by Levenshtein distance with the stringdist R package, and unrooted trees were built with ape in R 3.6.1. Held by TCRdb, this immuneACCESS table contains in-frame sequences only and omits some clones. Under half of the omission traces to an unresolved V gene where checked; the cause of the rest is unknown. V, J and clone size were drawn from that table, and D and trimming were deduced from the DNA. This sample holds 20,000 to 25,000 clones; roughly 74% were observed only once. About 39% of the sample belongs to the ten largest clones.

This sample comprised CD4+ T cells from PBMCs cultured with a peptide pool, obtained before COVID-19 vaccination. The receptor was isolated from a human donor who had a prior SARS-CoV-2 infection. This chain is built from TRBV28 and TRBJ1-2, and possibly TRBD1, on 6 matching bases. CDR3 reads: CASSPLNQGRGGYTF. The DNA sequence follows: TGTGCCAGCAGTCCCTTAAATCAGGGGCGGGGTGGCTACACCTTC.